The 3 T cell receptor beta chains in this list originate from one sample, sequenced in a study of T cells expressing NK-cell markers. TCRdb re-analyzed the 5' RACE reads; it lists each CDR3 protein once, without DNA. The sample data list some 600,000 distinct CDR3 sequences. The material sequenced was blood T cells: a sorted CD56 or NKG2C T cell subset, CD4+ or CD8+ T cells, or bulk PBMC T cells (not recorded which). These receptors came from a man between 18 and 35 years old in good health.

The V call is TRBV12-3 or TRBV12-4, the J call TRBJ2-3; the TRBD1 assignment by TCRdb is unverifiable without DNA. The CDR3 is made up of 16 amino acids. This CDR3 reads CASSWGLDRDTDTQYF.

The chain uses TRBV11-2 and TRBJ2-1; checking the TCRdb D call of TRBD1 is not possible without DNA. The CDR3 covers 13 residues. CDR1 is SGHAT, CDR2 FQNNGV, per germline. This CDR3 reads CASSYPGLNEQFF.

The chain is built from TRBV29-1 and TRBJ1-2; the D gene TCRdb calls, TRBD1, cannot be checked with no DNA. From germline, CDR1 is SQVTM and CDR2 ANQGSEA. The CDR3 is 14 residues long. This CDR3 is CSTKGMGGNYGYTF.